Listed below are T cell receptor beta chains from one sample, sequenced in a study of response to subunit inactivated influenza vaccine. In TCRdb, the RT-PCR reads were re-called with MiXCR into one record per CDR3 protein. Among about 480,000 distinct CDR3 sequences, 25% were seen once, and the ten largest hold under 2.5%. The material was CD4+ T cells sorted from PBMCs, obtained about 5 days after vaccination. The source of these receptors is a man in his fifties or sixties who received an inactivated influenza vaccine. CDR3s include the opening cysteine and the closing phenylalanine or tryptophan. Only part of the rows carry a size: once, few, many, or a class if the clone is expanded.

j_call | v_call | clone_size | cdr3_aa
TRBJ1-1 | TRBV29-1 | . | CSVSRDSGTEAFF
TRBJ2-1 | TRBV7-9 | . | CASSLVLAGENEQFF
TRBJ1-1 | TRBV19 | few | CASSIDWGGAEAFF
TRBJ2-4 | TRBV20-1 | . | CSARDRRGGYIQYF
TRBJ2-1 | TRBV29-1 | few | CSVADRGPHNEQFF
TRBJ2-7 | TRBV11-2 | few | CASSLDGDEQYF
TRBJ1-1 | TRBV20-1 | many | CSANYGQGLPEAFF
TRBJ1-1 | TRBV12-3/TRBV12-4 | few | CASSLGPGIGTEAFF
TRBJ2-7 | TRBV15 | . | CATSSRASGGRSSYEQYF
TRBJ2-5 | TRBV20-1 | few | CSAGGGLGETQYF
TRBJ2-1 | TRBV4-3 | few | CASSQDQSRQFF
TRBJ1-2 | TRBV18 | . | CASSPTLGQGAQGYTF
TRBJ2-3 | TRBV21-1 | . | CAGHGSCTDTQYF
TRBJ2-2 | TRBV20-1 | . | CSARDPAQITGELFF
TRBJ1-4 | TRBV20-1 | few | CSARVPGQSNEKLFF
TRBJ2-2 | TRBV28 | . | CASSLLTSGVSGELFF
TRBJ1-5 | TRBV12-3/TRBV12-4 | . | CASSFLVSNQPQHF
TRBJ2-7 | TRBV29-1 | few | CSVGTSDRGLAEQYF
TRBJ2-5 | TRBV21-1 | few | CASSKVEGLGETQYF
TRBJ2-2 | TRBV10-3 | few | CAISDDGGQNTGELFF
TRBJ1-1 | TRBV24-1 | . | CATSDSRTVSEAFF
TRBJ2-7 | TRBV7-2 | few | CASSPAAAAYEQYF
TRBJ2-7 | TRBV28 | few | CASSFYKRDNTRHEQYF
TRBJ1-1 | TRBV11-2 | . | CASSPPQGEANTEAFF
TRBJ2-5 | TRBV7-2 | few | CASSLAGWYQETQYF
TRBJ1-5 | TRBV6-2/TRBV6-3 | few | CASSQTRTVNQPQHF
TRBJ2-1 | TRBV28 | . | CASSFGLGVYNEQFF
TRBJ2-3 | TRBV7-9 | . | CASSSMAGGRNWDTQYF
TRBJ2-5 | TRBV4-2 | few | CASSRRDSAGETQYF
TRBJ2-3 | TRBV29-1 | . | CSPDGLASGTQYF
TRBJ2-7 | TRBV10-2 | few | CASARGPTYEQYF
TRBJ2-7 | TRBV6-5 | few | CASSYRRGGEQYF
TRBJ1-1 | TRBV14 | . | CASSPRQVNTEAFF
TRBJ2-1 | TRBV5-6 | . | CASSSLDRGLYAYNEQFF
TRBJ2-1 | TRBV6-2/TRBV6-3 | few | CASSYPGTIQFF
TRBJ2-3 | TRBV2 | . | CASSRDYPATDTQYF
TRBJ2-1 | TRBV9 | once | CASSVSGLGTSVYNEQFF
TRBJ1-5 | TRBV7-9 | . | CATQRGIGQPQHF
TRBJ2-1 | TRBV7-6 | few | CASSLGDLRGSYNEQFF
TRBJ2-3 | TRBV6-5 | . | CASSYSKWLGTDTQYF
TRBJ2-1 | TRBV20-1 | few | CSARSAGTSGRYEQFF
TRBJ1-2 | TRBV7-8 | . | CASSDSGGGYTF
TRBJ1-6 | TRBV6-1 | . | CASSDRSGVNSPLHF
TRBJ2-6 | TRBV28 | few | CASSFPGSGANVLTF
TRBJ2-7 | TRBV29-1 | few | CSVVHGYEQYF